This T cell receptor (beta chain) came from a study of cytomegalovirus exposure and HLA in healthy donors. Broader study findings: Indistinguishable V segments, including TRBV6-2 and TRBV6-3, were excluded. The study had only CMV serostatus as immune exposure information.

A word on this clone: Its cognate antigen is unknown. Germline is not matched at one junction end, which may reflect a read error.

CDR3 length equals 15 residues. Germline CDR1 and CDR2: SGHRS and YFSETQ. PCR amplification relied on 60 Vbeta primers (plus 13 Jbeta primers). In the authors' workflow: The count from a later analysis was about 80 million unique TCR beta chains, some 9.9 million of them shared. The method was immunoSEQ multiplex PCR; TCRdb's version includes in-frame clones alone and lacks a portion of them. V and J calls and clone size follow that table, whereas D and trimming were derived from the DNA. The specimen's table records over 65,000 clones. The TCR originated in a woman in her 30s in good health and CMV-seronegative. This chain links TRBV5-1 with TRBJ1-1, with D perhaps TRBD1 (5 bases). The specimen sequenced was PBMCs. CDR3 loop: CASSSGEPGVTEDFF. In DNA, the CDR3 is TGCGCCAGCAGCTCCGGGGAACCGGGGGTCACTGAAGATTTCTTT.